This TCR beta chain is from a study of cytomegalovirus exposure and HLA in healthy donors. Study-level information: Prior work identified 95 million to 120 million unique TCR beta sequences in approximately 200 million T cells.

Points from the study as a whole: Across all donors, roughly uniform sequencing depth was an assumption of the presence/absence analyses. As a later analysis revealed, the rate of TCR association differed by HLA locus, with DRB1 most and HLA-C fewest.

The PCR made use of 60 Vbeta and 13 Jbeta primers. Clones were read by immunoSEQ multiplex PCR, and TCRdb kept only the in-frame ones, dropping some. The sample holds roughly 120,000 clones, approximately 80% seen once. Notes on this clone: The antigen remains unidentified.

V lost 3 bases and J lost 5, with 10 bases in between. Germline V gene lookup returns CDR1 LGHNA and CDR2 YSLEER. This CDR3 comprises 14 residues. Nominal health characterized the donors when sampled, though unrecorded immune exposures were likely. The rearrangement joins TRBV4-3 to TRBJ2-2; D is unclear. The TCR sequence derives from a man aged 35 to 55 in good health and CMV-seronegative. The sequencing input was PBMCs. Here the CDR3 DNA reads TGCGCCAGCAGCCATACGGAGCAAACCGGGGAGCTGTTTTTT. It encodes CASSHTEQTGELFF.